This T cell receptor (beta chain) was sequenced for a study of T cell repertoires in cytomegalovirus infection. Study-level background: Both CMV infection and a matching HLA type were indicated by public TCR beta signatures. Findings of the study overall: What dominated the ex vivo response were HLA-C-restricted CMV-specific TCR beta clonotypes. Carriers of CMV and the relevant HLA type were discriminated by public TCR beta frequency.

TCRdb re-called the reads through MiXCR, storing one row per CDR3 protein. The sample has about 450,000 distinct CDR3 sequences, approximately 31% seen once. As concerns this clonotype: What it binds is not known.

CDR1 is SEHNR, CDR2 FQNEAQ, per germline (reference sequence). The length of the CDR3 is 16 residues. Trimming cost V 5 bases and J 4 bases; bases outside gene matches: 5. The clonotype comes from a human donor in good health (CMV status not recorded). Some clones in this sample may be carry-over from other donors' samples. Source material: PBMCs. This chain links TRBV7-9 with TRBJ2-2; 12 nucleotides match TRBD2. The CDR3 loop reads CASSPGLAGRTGELFF. The CDR3 nucleotides read TGTGCCAGCAGCCCAGGACTAGCGGGGCGCACCGGGGAGCTGTTTTTT.